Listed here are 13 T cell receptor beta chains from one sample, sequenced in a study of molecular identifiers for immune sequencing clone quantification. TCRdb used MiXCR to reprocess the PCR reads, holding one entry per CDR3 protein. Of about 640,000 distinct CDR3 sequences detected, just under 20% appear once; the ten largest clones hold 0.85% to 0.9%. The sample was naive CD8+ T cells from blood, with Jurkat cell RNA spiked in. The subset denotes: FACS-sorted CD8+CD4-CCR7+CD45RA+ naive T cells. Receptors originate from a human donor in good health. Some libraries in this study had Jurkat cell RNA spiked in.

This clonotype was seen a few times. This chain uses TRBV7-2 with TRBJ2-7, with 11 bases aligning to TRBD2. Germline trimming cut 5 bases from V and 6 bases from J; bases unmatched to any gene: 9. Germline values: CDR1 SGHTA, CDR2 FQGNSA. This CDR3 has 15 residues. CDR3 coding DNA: TGTGCCAGCAGCCCCTGGGTAGCGGGAGGGTTCGAGCAGTACTTC. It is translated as CASSPWVAGGFEQYF.

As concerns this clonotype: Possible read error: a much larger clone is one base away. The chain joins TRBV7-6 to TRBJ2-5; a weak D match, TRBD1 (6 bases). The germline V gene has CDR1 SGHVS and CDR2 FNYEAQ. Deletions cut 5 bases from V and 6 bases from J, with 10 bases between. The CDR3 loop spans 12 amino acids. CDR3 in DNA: TGTGCCAGCAGCGGGGGCCGTCAGACCCAGTACTTC. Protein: CASSGGRQTQYF.

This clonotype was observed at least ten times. Written as DNA, the CDR3 is TGTGCCAGCAGCTTGGGGATGATGAGGGGGCGCGGAAACACCATATATTTT. This codes for CASSLGMMRGRGNTIYF. The J gene is TRBJ1-3, the V gene TRBV7-9; 7 positions match TRBD1. The CDR3 extends over 17 amino acids. V shed 3 bases, J shed 4 bases, and the junction held 12 bases outside the gene matches. Germline V gene sequence: CDR1 SEHNR, CDR2 FQNEAQ (reference sequence).

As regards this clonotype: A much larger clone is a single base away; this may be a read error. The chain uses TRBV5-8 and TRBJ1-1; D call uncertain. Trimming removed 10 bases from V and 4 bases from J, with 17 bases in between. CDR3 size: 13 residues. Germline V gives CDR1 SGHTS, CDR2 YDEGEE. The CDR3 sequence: CACSDIRSTEAFF. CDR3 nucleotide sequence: TGTGCCTGTAGCGACATCCGGAGCACTGAAGCTTTCTTT.

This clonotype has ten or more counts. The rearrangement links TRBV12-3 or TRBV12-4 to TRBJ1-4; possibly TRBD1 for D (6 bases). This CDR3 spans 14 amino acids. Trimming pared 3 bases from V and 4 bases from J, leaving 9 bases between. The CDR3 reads CASSFGGLNEKLFF. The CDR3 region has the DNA TGTGCCAGCAGTTTCGGGGGCCTTAATGAAAAACTGTTTTTT.

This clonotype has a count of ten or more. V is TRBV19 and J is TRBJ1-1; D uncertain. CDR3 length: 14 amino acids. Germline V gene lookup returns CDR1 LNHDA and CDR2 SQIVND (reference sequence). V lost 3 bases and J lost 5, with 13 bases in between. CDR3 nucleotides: TGTGCCAGTAGTATCACCCCGATGGGAACTGAAGCTTTCTTT. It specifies CASSITPMGTEAFF. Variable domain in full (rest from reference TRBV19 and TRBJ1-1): DGGITQSPKYLFRKEGQNVTLSCEQNLNHDAMYWYRQDPGQGLRLIYYSQIVNDFQKGDIAEGYSVSREKKESFPLTVTSAQKNPTAFYLCASSITPMGTEAFFGQGTRLTVV.

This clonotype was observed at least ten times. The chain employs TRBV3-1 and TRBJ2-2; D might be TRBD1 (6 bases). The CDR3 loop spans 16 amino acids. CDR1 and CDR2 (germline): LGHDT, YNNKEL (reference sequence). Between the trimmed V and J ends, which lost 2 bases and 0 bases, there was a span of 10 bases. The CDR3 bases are TGTGCCAGCAGCCAACTCGGGACACCGAACACCGGGGAGCTGTTTTTT. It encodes CASSQLGTPNTGELFF.

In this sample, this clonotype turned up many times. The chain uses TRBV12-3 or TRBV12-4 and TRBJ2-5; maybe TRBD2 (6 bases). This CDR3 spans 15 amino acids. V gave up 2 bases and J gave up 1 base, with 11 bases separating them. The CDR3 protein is CASSLPYGGQETQYF. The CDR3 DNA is TGTGCCAGCAGTTTACCATACGGGGGCCAAGAGACCCAGTACTTC.

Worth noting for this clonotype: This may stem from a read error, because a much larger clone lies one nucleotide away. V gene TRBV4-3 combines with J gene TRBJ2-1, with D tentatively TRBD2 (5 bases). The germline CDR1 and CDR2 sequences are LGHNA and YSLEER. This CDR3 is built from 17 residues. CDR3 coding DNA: TGCGCCAGCGGCCAACGAATAATCGGGGTAGACTACAATGAGCAGTTCTTC. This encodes CASGQRIIGVDYNEQFF.

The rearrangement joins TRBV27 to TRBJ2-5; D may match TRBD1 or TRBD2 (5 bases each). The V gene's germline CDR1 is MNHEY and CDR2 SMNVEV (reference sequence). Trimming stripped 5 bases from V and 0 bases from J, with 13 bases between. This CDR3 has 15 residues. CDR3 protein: CASSPGPMYQETQYF. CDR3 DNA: TGTGCCAGCAGTCCGGGACCGATGTACCAAGAGACCCAGTACTTC.

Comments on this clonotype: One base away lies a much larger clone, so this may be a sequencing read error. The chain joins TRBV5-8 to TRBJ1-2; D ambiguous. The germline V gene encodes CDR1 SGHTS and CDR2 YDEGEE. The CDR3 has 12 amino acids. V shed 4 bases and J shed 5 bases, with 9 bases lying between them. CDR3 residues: CASSPVDYGYTF. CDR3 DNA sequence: TGTGCCAGCAGCCCGGTAGATTATGGCTACACCTTC. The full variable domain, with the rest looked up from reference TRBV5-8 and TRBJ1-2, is EAGVTQSPTHLIKTRGQQATLRCSPISGHTSVYWYQQALGLGLQFLLWYDEGEERNRGNFPPRFSGRQFPNYSSELNVNALELEDSALYLCASSPVDYGYTFGSGTRLTVV.

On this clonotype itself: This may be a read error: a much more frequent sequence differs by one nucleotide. The CDR3 bases are TGCGCCAGCAGCCCAGGGTCCGGCCCTCTCTCCGAGCAGTACTTC. Protein product: CASSPGSGPLSEQYF. The V gene is TRBV4-3, the J gene TRBJ2-7; D might be TRBD1 (5 bases). Trimming took 4 bases from V and 6 from J, leaving 19 bases between them. Germline V gene data show CDR1 as LGHNA and CDR2 as YSLEER. This CDR3 contains 15 residues.

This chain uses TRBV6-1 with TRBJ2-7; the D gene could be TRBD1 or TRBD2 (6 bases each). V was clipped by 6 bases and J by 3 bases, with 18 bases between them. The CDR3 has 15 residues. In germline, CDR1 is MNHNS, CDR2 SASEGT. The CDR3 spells CASSHWGDNNYEQYF. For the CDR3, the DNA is TGTGCCAGCAGCCACTGGGGGGACAACAACTACGAGCAGTACTTC.